This T cell receptor (beta chain) comes out of a study of OX40 agonist ivuxolimab in advanced cancers. Overall study: Patients were infused with ivuxolimab every 2 weeks at 0.01 to 10 mg/kg. Regarding the study as a whole: In a subset of nonresponders, normalized T-cell clonal expansion was also low.

This CDR3 contains 12 residues. CDR1 is MDHEN, CDR2 SYDVKM, per germline. Trimming took 8 bases from V and 8 from J, leaving 15 bases between them. Remarks on this clone: Antigen: not known.

The assay was immunoSEQ multiplex PCR, and TCRdb's table has in-frame clones only and misses some. Of approximately 89,000 clones listed, 87% are singletons. V gene TRBV28 combines with J gene TRBJ1-1; perhaps TRBD1 as D (5 bases). The receptor was derived from an adult with an advanced solid tumor such as melanoma, head and neck, liver or kidney cancer. This specimen consisted of CD4+ or CD8+ T cells sorted from blood, obtained in a trial of the OX40 agonist ivuxolimab. In DNA, the CDR3 is TGTGCCAGCCGGGACTTCAGACTAGAAGCTTTCTTT. Its protein is CASRDFRLEAFF.